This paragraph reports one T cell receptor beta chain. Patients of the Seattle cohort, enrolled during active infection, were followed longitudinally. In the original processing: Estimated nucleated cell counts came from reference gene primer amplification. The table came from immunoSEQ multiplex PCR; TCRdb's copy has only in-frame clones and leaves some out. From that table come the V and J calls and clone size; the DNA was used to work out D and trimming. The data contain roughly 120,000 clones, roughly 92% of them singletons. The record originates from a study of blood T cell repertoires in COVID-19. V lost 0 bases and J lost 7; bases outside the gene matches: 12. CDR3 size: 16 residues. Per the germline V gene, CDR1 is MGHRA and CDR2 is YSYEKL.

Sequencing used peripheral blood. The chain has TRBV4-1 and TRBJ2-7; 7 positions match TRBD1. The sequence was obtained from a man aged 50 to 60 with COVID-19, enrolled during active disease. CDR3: CASSQDLNRGVMEQYV. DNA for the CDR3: TGCGCCAGCAGCCAAGATCTTAACAGGGGCGTTATGGAGCAGTACGTC.